A single sample gave rise to the 9 T cell receptor beta chains below, sequenced in a study of T-cell reconstitution after alpha-beta-depleted transplantation in children. Molecular barcoding with unique molecular identifiers was used for the TCRbeta library. Each CDR3 protein gets one entry after TCRdb re-called the PCR reads with MiXCR. In the table there are more than 120,000 distinct CDR3 sequences, 8.5% to 10% of which are singletons. This specimen consisted of PBMCs, mostly from graft donor cells, obtained 180 days after TCRalphabeta/CD19-depleted stem cell transplant. These receptors originate from a female patient between 2 and 15 years old who had a stem cell transplant for congenital amegakaryocytic thrombocytopenia, so the T cells may come from the graft donor.

This clonotype appeared many times. V gene TRBV5-1 combines with J gene TRBJ2-3, with 9 bases identical to TRBD2. Germline V gene sequence: CDR1 SGHRS, CDR2 YFSETQ. J lost 4 bases, V lost 3 bases, and 9 bases had no gene match. CDR3 length: 16 residues. DNA of the CDR3: TGCGCCAGCAGCTCACTAGCGGGCGGGGGATCAGATACGCAGTATTTT. It yields the protein CASSSLAGGGSDTQYF.

This clonotype was seen many times. V usage is TRBV10-3 and J usage is TRBJ1-1; TRBD1 is a possible D gene (5 bases). The CDR3 consists of 15 residues. Trimming pared 1 base from V and 0 bases from J, leaving 9 bases between. CDR1 and CDR2 (germline): ENHRY, SYGVKD. The CDR3 region is CAISEWGPLNTEAFF. The CDR3, as DNA: TGTGCCATCAGTGAGTGGGGACCCCTGAACACTGAAGCTTTCTTT.

This clonotype appeared many times. This chain joins TRBV27 and TRBJ2-6; D gene unclear. The germline CDR1 and CDR2 sequences are MNHEY and SMNVEV (reference sequence). V lost 3 bases and J lost 4, with 16 bases in between. The CDR3 length is 17 residues. The CDR3 is CASSFRSKGFGANVLTF. DNA of the CDR3: TGTGCCAGCAGTTTTCGGAGTAAGGGTTTCGGGGCCAACGTCCTGACTTTC.

This clonotype was seen many times. This chain connects TRBV5-1 to TRBJ2-5, with TRBD2 matching 11 bases. With V trimmed by 3 bases and J by 6 bases, 7 bases remained unmatched. The CDR3 totals 15 residues. Germline CDR1 and CDR2: SGHRS and YFSETQ. DNA of the CDR3: TGCGCCAGCAGCTCCGTTGGGACTAGCGGTCAGACCCAGTACTTC. The encoded protein is CASSSVGTSGQTQYF.

The CDR3 reads CSARPLLGTSGDNEQFF. The CDR3 nucleotides are TGCAGTGCTAGACCCCTCCTCGGGACTAGCGGAGACAATGAGCAGTTCTTC. The chain combines TRBV20-1 with TRBJ2-1; 11 bases align to TRBD2. Germline lookup yields CDR1 DFQATT and CDR2 SNEGSKA (reference sequence). The CDR3 covers 17 residues. V trimming: 2 bases; J trimming: 5 bases; junction bases outside the gene matches: 11.

This chain joins TRBV3-1 and TRBJ1-2; D is unresolved. CDR1 is LGHDT, CDR2 YNNKEL, per germline (reference sequence). V lost 2 bases and J 5 bases, leaving 3 bases between the germline ends. This CDR3 is built from 11 residues. CDR3 loop: CASSQSYGYTF. Here the CDR3 DNA reads TGTGCCAGCAGCCAAAGTTATGGCTACACCTTC.

The sample holds many counts of this clonotype. The chain links TRBV12-3 or TRBV12-4 to TRBJ1-2, with D hard to call. The V and J ends lost 5 bases and 4 bases respectively, with 14 bases between them. The CDR3 runs to 14 residues. CDR3 DNA: TGTGCCAGCAGTCCCTCAAAAAACTCCTATGGCTACACCTTC. This codes for CASSPSKNSYGYTF.

This clonotype showed up many times. The rearrangement joins TRBV10-3 to TRBJ1-5; 7 bases are a match to TRBD1. The CDR3 totals 14 residues. Germline CDR1 is ENHRY and CDR2 is SYGVKD. J gave up 5 bases and V 3 bases, and 4 bases lay outside the gene matches. This CDR3 reads CAISEQGWYQPQHF. CDR3 DNA sequence: TGTGCCATCAGTGAACAGGGGTGGTATCAGCCCCAGCATTTT.

This sequence joins TRBV5-6 and TRBJ2-5; perhaps TRBD1 as D (5 bases). Trimming removed 8 bases at V and 4 bases at J, with 15 bases between. CDR1 and CDR2 from the germline V gene are SGHDT and YYEEEE. The CDR3 is 13 residues long. The CDR3 sequence: CARSLRVLETQYF. CDR3 bases: TGTGCCAGGAGCCTCAGGGTCCTAGAGACCCAGTACTTC.